The next 27 T cell receptor beta chains were all read from a single sample in a study of blood T cell repertoires in COVID-19. Measured with immunoSEQ multiplex PCR; TCRdb has only the in-frame clones, and not every one. This repertoire shows 400,000 or so clones, 88% found once; its top ten account for more than 2%. The source material was PBMCs or T cells enriched from blood (not recorded which). The receptors come from a woman between 35 and 50 years old with acute COVID-19.

J is TRBJ2-1 and V is TRBV5-1; possible D gene TRBD2, 7 bases. Trimming removed 4 bases at V and 7 bases at J, with 21 bases between. Germline V gene data show CDR1 as SGHRS and CDR2 as YFSETQ. The CDR3 is 16 residues long. The CDR3 coding sequence is TGCGCCAGCAGCGACCCGTTAGGGGGGGCTATTAATGAGCAGTTCTTC. It is translated as CASSDPLGGAINEQFF.

The CDR3 region is CASSIEAAGGYTF. The CDR3 DNA reads as TGTGCCAGTAGTATAGAAGCCGCGGGCGGCTACACCTTC. The rearrangement uses TRBV19 and TRBJ1-2; no clear D. This CDR3 contains 13 residues. Trimming removed 0 bases at V and 8 bases at J, with 10 bases between. Germline-derived CDR1 and CDR2 are LNHDA and SQIVND (reference sequence).

V is TRBV7-9 and J is TRBJ1-2; 10 bases are a match to TRBD1. In germline, CDR1 is SEHNR, CDR2 FQNEAQ (reference sequence). This CDR3 is built from 15 residues. V lost 3 bases to trimming and J lost 0 bases; unmatched junction nucleotides: 1. The CDR3 sequence: CASSLGTGANYGYTF. In DNA form, the CDR3 reads TGTGCCAGCAGCTTGGGGACAGGGGCTAACTATGGCTACACCTTC.

This chain joins TRBV19 and TRBJ2-1; 10 positions match TRBD2. CDR1 and CDR2 from the germline V gene are LNHDA and SQIVND (reference sequence). The CDR3 extends over 16 amino acids. With V trimmed by 0 bases and J by 8 bases, 7 bases remained unmatched. CDR3 sequence (DNA): TGTGCCAGTAGTATAGACGTAGCGGGGGGCGGGTATGAGCAGTTCTTC. Amino acid sequence: CASSIDVAGGGYEQFF.

The genes are TRBV2 and TRBJ2-1; D is possibly TRBD1 (5 bases). V dropped 2 bases and J dropped 6 bases, with 14 bases sitting between them. Germline-derived CDR1 and CDR2 are SNHLY and FYNNEI. The CDR3 contains 15 residues. This chain's CDR3 is CASSERQSLINEQFF. CDR3 nucleotides: TGTGCCAGCAGTGAACGACAGTCCCTGATCAATGAGCAGTTCTTC.

This clone was detected only once. V gene TRBV6-1 combines with J gene TRBJ1-2; D is possibly TRBD1 (6 bases). Germline CDR1 MNHNS, CDR2 SASEGT. V gave up 6 bases and J gave up 0 bases, with 11 bases separating them. This CDR3 has 14 residues. CDR3 sequence reads: CASRGHEPNYGYTF. The DNA for the CDR3 is TGTGCCAGCAGGGGACACGAGCCTAACTATGGCTACACCTTC.

V is TRBV12-5 and J is TRBJ2-2; 10 bases match TRBD1. Trimming removed 7 bases from V and 7 bases from J; junction bases left unmatched: 12. The CDR3 is 16 amino acids. Per the germline V gene, CDR1 is LGHNT and CDR2 is FRNRAP. CDR3 loop: CASAPGQGTILGELFF. CDR3 sequence (DNA): TGTGCTAGTGCCCCGGGACAGGGGACGATCCTCGGGGAGCTGTTTTTT.

The chain couples TRBV10-2 to TRBJ2-1; 10 nucleotides align to TRBD1. Per the germline V gene, CDR1 is WSHSY and CDR2 is SAAADI. V lost 6 bases and J lost 4; bases outside the gene matches: 6. CDR3 length: 15 amino acids. CDR3 sequence reads: CASRDRTGGYNEQFF. The CDR3 bases are TGCGCCAGCAGGGATCGGACAGGGGGGTACAATGAGCAGTTCTTC.

V usage is TRBV5-5 and J usage is TRBJ2-1, with 8 nucleotides matching TRBD2. The CDR3 consists of 15 residues. The germline gives CDR1 SGHKS, CDR2 YYEKEE (reference sequence). The trim removed 2 bases at V and 3 bases at J, leaving 4 bases unmatched. CDR3 residues: CASSFSGENYNEQFF. The DNA of the CDR3 is TGTGCCAGCAGCTTTAGCGGGGAGAACTACAATGAGCAGTTCTTC. Filled out from reference TRBV5-5 and TRBJ2-1, the complete variable domain reads DAGVTQSPTHLIKTRGQQVTLRCSPISGHKSVSWYQQVLGQGPQFIFQYYEKEERGRGNFPDRFSARQFPNYSSELNVNALLLGDSALYLCASSFSGENYNEQFFGPGTRLTVL.

The CDR3: CASSLQVYNSPLHF. The CDR3 DNA sequence: TGTGCCAGCAGTTTACAGGTTTATAATTCACCCCTCCACTTT. This chain links TRBV27 with TRBJ1-6; D gene ambiguous. Per the germline V gene, CDR1 is MNHEY and CDR2 is SMNVEV (reference sequence). The CDR3 loop spans 14 amino acids. Trimming pared 2 bases from V and 4 bases from J, leaving 6 bases between.

The chain carries TRBV2 and TRBJ2-7, with D perhaps TRBD2 (6 bases). Germline V CDR1 and CDR2: SNHLY, FYNNEI. The CDR3 is made up of 14 amino acids. Trimming removed 6 bases from V and 4 bases from J, with 16 bases in between. The CDR3 DNA is TGTGCCAGCAGCAGGGACGGGGAGGTTTACGAGCAGTACTTC. Protein sequence: CASSRDGEVYEQYF.

J is TRBJ2-7 and V is TRBV12-5, with TRBD1 as a possible D gene (5 bases). In germline, CDR1 is LGHNT, CDR2 FRNRAP. The CDR3 is made up of 17 amino acids. V lost 0 bases to trimming and J lost 0 bases, with 15 bases between them. The CDR3 here is CASGLVLAGQHSYEQYF. The CDR3 region has the DNA TGTGCTAGTGGTTTGGTTCTGGCCGGACAACACTCCTACGAGCAGTACTTC.

The chain links TRBV7-8 to TRBJ1-1, with D possibly being TRBD1 (6 bases). Germline V gene lookup returns CDR1 SGHVS and CDR2 FQNEAQ. The CDR3 length is 13 residues. V was pared by 5 bases and J by 1 base, with 8 bases between. The CDR3 sequence is CASSVTGNTEAFF. CDR3 bases: TGTGCCAGCAGCGTGACAGGGAACACTGAAGCTTTCTTT.

This CDR3 is CASRDDRRIGGTIYF. In DNA form, the CDR3 reads TGTGCCAGCCGAGACGACAGACGAATCGGGGGCACCATATATTTT. This rearrangement joins TRBV6-5 to TRBJ1-3; perhaps TRBD1 as D (5 bases). Trimming stripped 8 bases from V and 9 bases from J, with 23 bases between. This CDR3 has 15 amino acids. The germline V gene encodes CDR1 MNHEY and CDR2 SVGAGI.

This clone was detected once. V and J are TRBV6-1 and TRBJ2-2; tentatively, D is TRBD1 (6 bases). Germline values: CDR1 MNHNS, CDR2 SASEGT. V was cut by 2 bases and J by 7 bases, with 8 bases left in between. The CDR3 is 13 residues long. The CDR3 reads CASSENRVGELFF. For the CDR3, the DNA is TGTGCCAGCAGTGAAAACAGGGTCGGGGAGCTGTTTTTT.

V gene TRBV7-2 combines with J gene TRBJ1-2; 7 bases match TRBD1. J gave up 2 bases and V 1 base, and 7 bases lay outside the gene matches. From germline, CDR1 is SGHTA and CDR2 FQGNSA. The CDR3 runs to 16 residues. CDR3 region: CASSLGQGGLNYGYTF. CDR3 in DNA: TGTGCCAGCAGCTTAGGACAGGGCGGATTAAACTATGGCTACACCTTC. Based on the CDR3 plus reference TRBV7-2 and TRBJ1-2, the full variable domain is GAGVSQSPSNKVTEKGKDVELRCDPISGHTALYWYRQSLGQGLEFLIYFQGNSAPDKSGLPSDRFSAERTGGSVSTLTIQRTQQEDSAVYLCASSLGQGGLNYGYTFGSGTRLTVV.

This sequence joins TRBV19 and TRBJ1-1; a weak D match, TRBD1 (6 bases). The length of the CDR3 is 15 residues. CDR1 is LNHDA, CDR2 SQIVND, per germline (reference sequence). Trimming cost V 5 bases and J 5 bases, with 18 bases left between them. Here the CDR3 DNA reads TGTGCCAGTAGTGCCGGGACAACGGGTTGGACTGAAGCTTTCTTT. Translation gives CASSAGTTGWTEAFF.

This chain joins TRBV5-4 and TRBJ2-3; 12 positions agree with TRBD2. Germline V CDR1 and CDR2: SGHNT, YYREEE (reference sequence). After removal of 5 bases from V and 3 bases from J, the junction contained 7 bases not matched to a gene. CDR3 size: 16 residues. The CDR3 loop reads CASRSTSGGRTDTQYF. The CDR3 bases are TGTGCCAGCAGATCGACTAGCGGGGGAAGGACAGATACGCAGTATTTT.

V usage is TRBV5-1 and J usage is TRBJ1-1; D is ambiguous. The CDR3 covers 13 residues. Looked up from germline, CDR1 is SGHRS and CDR2 is YFSETQ. Trimming took off 0 bases at V and 4 bases at J, with 7 bases between the two ends. The CDR3 spells CASSLEWSTEAFF. CDR3 sequence (DNA): TGCGCCAGCAGCTTGGAGTGGAGCACTGAAGCTTTCTTT.

The chain uses TRBV9 and TRBJ2-1, with D tentatively TRBD2 (6 bases). Germline lookup yields CDR1 SGDLS and CDR2 YYNGEE. Trimming left V 4 bases short and J 0 bases short, with 14 bases between. The CDR3 runs 16 residues. CDR3 sequence: CASSPHEGGSYNEQFF. The CDR3 DNA reads TGTGCCAGCAGCCCCCACGAGGGAGGCTCCTACAATGAGCAGTTCTTC.

The gene calls are TRBV3-1 (or the pseudogene TRBV3-2) and TRBJ2-2, with 12 bases matching TRBD1. CDR1 and CDR2 (germline): LGHDT, YNNKEL (reference sequence). Trimming removed 7 bases from V and 7 bases from J; junction bases left unmatched: 7. CDR3 length: 15 residues. The CDR3 nucleotides read TGTGCCAGCACCCTCGGGACAGGGGGCGTCGGGGAGCTGTTTTTT. Its protein product is CASTLGTGGVGELFF.

The genes are TRBV5-1 and TRBJ1-2; 8 bases agree with TRBD1. J gave up 3 bases and V 6 bases, and 10 bases lay outside the gene matches. The CDR3 totals 15 residues. The germline CDR1 and CDR2 sequences are SGHRS and YFSETQ. Here the CDR3 DNA reads TGCGCCAGCACCCTTGGGGGGACAGGCTACTATGGCTACACCTTC. It is translated as CASTLGGTGYYGYTF.

The genes are TRBV10-3 and TRBJ1-1; 9 bases line up with TRBD1. V lost 3 bases and J lost 3; bases outside the gene matches: 5. Germline V lookup: CDR1 ENHRY, CDR2 SYGVKD. The CDR3 extends over 15 amino acids. CDR3 coding DNA: TGTGCCATCAGTGAAGGAACAGGGGGCTACACTGAAGCTTTCTTT. Encoded protein: CAISEGTGGYTEAFF.

This chain uses TRBV7-9 with TRBJ1-3; a weak D match, TRBD1 (6 bases). V lost 3 bases and J 0 bases, leaving 15 bases between the germline ends. CDR1 SEHNR and CDR2 FQNEAQ come from the germline V gene (reference sequence). This CDR3 has 17 residues. The CDR3 region has the DNA TGTGCCAGCAGCTTTTCGGACAGACTGAACTCTGGAAACACCATATATTTT. Translation gives CASSFSDRLNSGNTIYF.

The genes are TRBV5-4 and TRBJ1-1; maybe TRBD1 (5 bases). Germline CDR1 SGHNT, CDR2 YYREEE (reference sequence). This CDR3 has 14 amino acids. Trimming took 2 bases from V and 4 from J, leaving 12 bases between them. DNA for the CDR3: TGTGCCAGCAGCTTCATGGGGCAGGGCACTGAAGCTTTCTTT. It codes for CASSFMGQGTEAFF. Supplemented by reference TRBV5-4 and TRBJ1-1, the full variable domain reads ETGVTQSPTHLIKTRGQQVTLRCSSQSGHNTVSWYQQALGQGPQFIFQYYREEENGRGNFPPRFSGLQFPNYSSELNVNALELDDSALYLCASSFMGQGTEAFFGQGTRLTVV.

This chain joins TRBV15 and TRBJ1-6; TRBD1 matches at 11 bases. Losses at the gene ends were 3 bases for V and 9 bases for J; bases not matched to a gene: 13. The CDR3 is 18 residues long. Germline lookup yields CDR1 LNHNV and CDR2 YYDKDF (reference sequence). The CDR3 is CATSRTPGQGVKASPLHF. The CDR3 DNA follows: TGTGCCACCAGCAGGACACCGGGACAGGGGGTAAAGGCTTCACCCCTCCACTTT.

This clone showed up just once. This chain joins TRBV23-1 and TRBJ1-5, with unresolved D. TRBV23-1 is an ORF, and what it does is uncertain. This CDR3 region has 18 residues. V was pared by 0 bases and J by 0 bases, with 15 bases between. The CDR3 DNA is TGCGCCAGCAGTCAATCCGCGACACATCTCTATAGCAATCAGCCCCAGCATTTT. Protein sequence: CASSQSATHLYSNQPQHF.